This paragraph covers one T cell receptor beta chain sequence. There are 12 residues in the CDR3. Trimming stripped 7 bases from V and 7 bases from J, with 10 bases between. Only in-frame clones appear in the TCRdb table, and some are missing; sequencing was by immunoSEQ multiplex PCR. The data contain roughly 150,000 clones, 70% to 85% of them seen just once; the ten biggest clones take up 1.5% to 2%. The sample belongs to a study of blood T cell repertoires in COVID-19. The chain recombines TRBV12-3 or TRBV12-4 with TRBJ2-2, with no clear D. Sequencing was performed on PBMCs or T cells enriched from blood (not recorded which). This clonotype was obtained from a woman between 18 and 29 years old who had been exposed to COVID-19. The CDR3 DNA sequence: TGTGCCAGCATCCGACCGGGCGGGGAGCTGTTTTTT. Translation gives CASIRPGGELFF.